This T cell receptor beta chain was obtained from a study of cytomegalovirus exposure and HLA in healthy donors. Study conclusions and caveats: CMV serostatus alone was available as immune exposure information. There were reportedly fewer N-insertions in an Asian-associated ancestry cluster than the approximately 640-donor mean, in a later analysis.

The primer mix had 60 Vbeta and 13 Jbeta primers. TCRdb's copy holds only in-frame clones and misses some; the assay was immunoSEQ multiplex PCR. The sample has some 170,000 clones; approximately 79% are singletons. Germline V lookup: CDR1 ENHRY, CDR2 SYGVKD. V was cut by 3 bases and J by 2 bases, with 8 bases left in between. The CDR3 consists of 13 residues. A remark on this clone: Its cognate antigen is unknown.

Source material: PBMCs. The source is a man in his forties in good health and CMV-seronegative. V and J are TRBV10-3 and TRBJ2-7, with a tentative D call TRBD1 (5 bases). CDR3 region: CAISDIRAYEQYF. DNA for the CDR3: TGTGCCATCAGTGACATCAGGGCCTACGAGCAGTACTTC.